This T cell receptor (beta chain) was sequenced for a study of T cells in Graves' hyperthyroidism and ophthalmopathy. V was cut by 6 bases and J by 4 bases, with 8 bases left in between. The CDR3 runs 12 residues. Researchers took RNA transcripts and amplified the TCR beta CDR3 regions from them. First-round RT-PCR of the TCR CDR3 relied on the HTBI primer set. TCRdb ran MiXCR on the multiplex PCR reads and lists one entry per CDR3 protein. The sample consists of 300,000 to 450,000 distinct CDR3 sequences, approximately 13% of them appearing once. Ten or more counts support this clonotype. Its matching antigen is unknown. General study points: A median about 6.2 months before onset, the model predicted ophthalmopathy.

The V call is TRBV12-3 or TRBV12-4, the J call TRBJ2-3; D not certain. Sequencing was carried out using blood. This clonotype originated in a man aged 30 to 45 with Graves' hyperthyroidism that later progressed to Graves' ophthalmopathy. CDR3 amino acids: CASSLRSDTQYF. The CDR3 DNA is TGTGCCAGCAGCCTAAGATCAGATACGCAGTATTTT.